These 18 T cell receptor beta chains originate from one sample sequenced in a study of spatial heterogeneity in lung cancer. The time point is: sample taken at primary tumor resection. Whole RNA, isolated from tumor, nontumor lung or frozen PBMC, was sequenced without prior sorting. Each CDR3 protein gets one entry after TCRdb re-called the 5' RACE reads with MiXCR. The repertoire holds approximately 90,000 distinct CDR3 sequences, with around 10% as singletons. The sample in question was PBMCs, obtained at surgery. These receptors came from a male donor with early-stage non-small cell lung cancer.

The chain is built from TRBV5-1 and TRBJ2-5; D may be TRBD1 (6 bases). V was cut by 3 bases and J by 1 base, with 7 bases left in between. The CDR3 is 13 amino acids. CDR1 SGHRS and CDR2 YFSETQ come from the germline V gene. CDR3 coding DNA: TGCGCCAGCAGCTACAGGGTCCAAGAGACCCAGTACTTC. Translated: CASSYRVQETQYF.

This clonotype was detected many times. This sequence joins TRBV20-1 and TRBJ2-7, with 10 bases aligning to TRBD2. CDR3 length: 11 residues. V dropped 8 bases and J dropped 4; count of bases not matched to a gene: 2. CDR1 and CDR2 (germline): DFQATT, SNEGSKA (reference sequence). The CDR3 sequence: CSWTSGYEQYF. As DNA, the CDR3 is TGCAGTTGGACTAGCGGTTACGAGCAGTACTTC.

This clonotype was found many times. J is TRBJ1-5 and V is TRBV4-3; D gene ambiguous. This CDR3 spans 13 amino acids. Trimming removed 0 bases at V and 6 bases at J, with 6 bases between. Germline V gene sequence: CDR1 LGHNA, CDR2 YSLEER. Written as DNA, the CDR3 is TGCGCCAGCAGCCAAGATTGGGGTCAGCCCCAGCATTTT. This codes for CASSQDWGQPQHF.

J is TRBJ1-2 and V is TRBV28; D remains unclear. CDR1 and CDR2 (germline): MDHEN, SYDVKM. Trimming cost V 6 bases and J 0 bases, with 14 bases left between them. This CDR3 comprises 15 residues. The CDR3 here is CASSLPRKANYGYTF. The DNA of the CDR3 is TGTGCCAGCAGCCTCCCCAGAAAAGCTAACTATGGCTACACCTTC.

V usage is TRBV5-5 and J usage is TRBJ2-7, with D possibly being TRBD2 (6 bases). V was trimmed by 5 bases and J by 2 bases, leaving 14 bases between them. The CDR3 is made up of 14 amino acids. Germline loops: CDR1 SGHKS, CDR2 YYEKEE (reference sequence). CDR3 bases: TGTGCCAGCAGGACGCGGGGTTCGACCTACGAGCAGTACTTC. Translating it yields CASRTRGSTYEQYF. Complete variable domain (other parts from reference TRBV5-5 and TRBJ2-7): DAGVTQSPTHLIKTRGQQVTLRCSPISGHKSVSWYQQVLGQGPQFIFQYYEKEERGRGNFPDRFSARQFPNYSSELNVNALLLGDSALYLCASRTRGSTYEQYFGPGTRLTVT.

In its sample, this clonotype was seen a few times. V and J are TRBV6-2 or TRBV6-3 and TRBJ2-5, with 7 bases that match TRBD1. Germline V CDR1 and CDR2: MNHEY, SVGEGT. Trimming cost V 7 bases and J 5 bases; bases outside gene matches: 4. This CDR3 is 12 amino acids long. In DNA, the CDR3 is TGTGCCAGCAAAGGGGGCCGGGAGACCCAGTACTTC. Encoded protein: CASKGGRETQYF.

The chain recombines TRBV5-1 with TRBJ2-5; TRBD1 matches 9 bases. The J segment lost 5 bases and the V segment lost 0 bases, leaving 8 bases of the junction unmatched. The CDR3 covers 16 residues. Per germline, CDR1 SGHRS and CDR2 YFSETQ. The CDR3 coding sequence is TGCGCCAGCAGCTTGGGAGGGACAGGGTTTCACGAGACCCAGTACTTC. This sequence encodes CASSLGGTGFHETQYF.

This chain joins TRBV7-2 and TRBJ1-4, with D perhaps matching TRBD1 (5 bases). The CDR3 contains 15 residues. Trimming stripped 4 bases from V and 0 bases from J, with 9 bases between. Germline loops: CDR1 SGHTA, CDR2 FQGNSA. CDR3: CASSSGLSTNEKLFF. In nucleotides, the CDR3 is TGTGCCAGCAGCTCGGGACTTTCAACTAATGAAAAACTGTTTTTT.

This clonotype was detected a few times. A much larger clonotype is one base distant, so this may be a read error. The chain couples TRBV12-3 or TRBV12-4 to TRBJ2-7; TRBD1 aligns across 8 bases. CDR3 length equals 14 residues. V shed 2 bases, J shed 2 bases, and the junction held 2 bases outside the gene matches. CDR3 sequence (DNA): TGTGCCAGCAGTTTATGCAGGGGGCCCTACGAGCAGTACTTC. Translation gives CASSLCRGPYEQYF.

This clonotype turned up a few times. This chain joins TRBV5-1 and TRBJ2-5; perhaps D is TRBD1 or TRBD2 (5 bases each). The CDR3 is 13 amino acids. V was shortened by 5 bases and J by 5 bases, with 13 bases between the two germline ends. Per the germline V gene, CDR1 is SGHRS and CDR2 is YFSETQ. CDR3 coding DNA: TGCGCCAGCAGAGAGCAGGGACCGGAGACCCAGTACTTC. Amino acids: CASREQGPETQYF.

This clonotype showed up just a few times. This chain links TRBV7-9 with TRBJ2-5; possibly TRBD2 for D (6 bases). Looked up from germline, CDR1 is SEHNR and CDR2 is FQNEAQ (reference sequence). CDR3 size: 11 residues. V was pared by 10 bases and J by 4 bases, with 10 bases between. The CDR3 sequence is CAIQGGETQYF. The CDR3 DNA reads TGTGCCATCCAGGGAGGAGAGACCCAGTACTTC.

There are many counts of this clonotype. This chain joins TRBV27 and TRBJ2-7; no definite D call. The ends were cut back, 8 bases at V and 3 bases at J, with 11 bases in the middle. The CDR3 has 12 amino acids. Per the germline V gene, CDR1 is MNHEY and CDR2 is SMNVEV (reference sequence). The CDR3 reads CASVEFNYEQYF. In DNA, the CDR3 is TGTGCCAGCGTCGAGTTTAACTACGAGCAGTACTTC.

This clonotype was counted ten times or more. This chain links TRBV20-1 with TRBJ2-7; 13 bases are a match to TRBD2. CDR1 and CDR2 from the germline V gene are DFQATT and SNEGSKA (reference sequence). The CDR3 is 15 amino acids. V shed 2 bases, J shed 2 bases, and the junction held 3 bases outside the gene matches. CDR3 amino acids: CSARPGTSGTYEQYF. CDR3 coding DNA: TGCAGTGCTAGACCCGGGACTAGCGGGACCTACGAGCAGTACTTC.

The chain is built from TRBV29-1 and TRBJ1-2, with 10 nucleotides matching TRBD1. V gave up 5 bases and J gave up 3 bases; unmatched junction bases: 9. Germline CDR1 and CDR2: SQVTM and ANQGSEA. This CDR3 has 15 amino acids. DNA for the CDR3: TGCAGCGTTACAGCCGGGACAGGGGCGGACTATGGCTACACCTTC. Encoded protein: CSVTAGTGADYGYTF.

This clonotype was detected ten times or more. DNA of the CDR3: TGCGCCAGCAGCTTGGAACTGGGAGCCGAGACCCAGTACTTC. Protein product: CASSLELGAETQYF. This rearrangement joins TRBV5-1 to TRBJ2-5; possible D gene TRBD2, 5 bases. In germline, CDR1 is SGHRS, CDR2 YFSETQ. Trimming removed 0 bases from V and 5 bases from J, with 11 bases in between. This CDR3 has 14 residues.

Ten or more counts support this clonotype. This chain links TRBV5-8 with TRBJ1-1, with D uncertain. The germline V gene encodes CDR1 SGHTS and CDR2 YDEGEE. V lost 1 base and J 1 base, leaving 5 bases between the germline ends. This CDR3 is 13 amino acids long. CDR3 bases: TGTGCCAGCAGCTTGTCCCCGAACACTGAAGCTTTCTTT. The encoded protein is CASSLSPNTEAFF.

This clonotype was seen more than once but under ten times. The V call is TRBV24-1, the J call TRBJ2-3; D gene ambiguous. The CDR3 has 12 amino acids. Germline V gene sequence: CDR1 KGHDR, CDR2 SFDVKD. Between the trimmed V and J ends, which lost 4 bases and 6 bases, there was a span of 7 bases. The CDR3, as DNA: TGTGCCACCAGTGAGAGTGCGGATACGCAGTATTTT. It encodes CATSESADTQYF.

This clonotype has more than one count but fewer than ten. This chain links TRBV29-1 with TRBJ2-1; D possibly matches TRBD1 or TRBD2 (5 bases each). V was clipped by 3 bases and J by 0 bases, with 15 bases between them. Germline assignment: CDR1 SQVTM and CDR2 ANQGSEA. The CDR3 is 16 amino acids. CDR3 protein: CSVEGLASSSYNEQFF. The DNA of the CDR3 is TGCAGCGTTGAGGGGCTAGCTTCCTCCTCCTACAATGAGCAGTTCTTC.